This T cell receptor beta chain stems from a study of blood T cell repertoires in COVID-19. Turning to the study itself: The origin of the acute and convalescent COVID-19 samples was the United States, Italy and Spain. The cDNA or gDNA used as material had been derived from T cells, B-cell-depleted T cells, or PBMCs.

Authors' processing steps: By means of reference gene primer amplification, nucleated cell counts were estimated. Repertoires were generated with immunoSEQ multiplex PCR, while TCRdb's copy carries only in-frame clones and drops some. V and J calls and clone size come straight from that table; D and trimming were deduced from the DNA. The sample has approximately 220,000 clones, roughly 81% seen once. Germline CDR1 is GTSNPN and CDR2 is SVGIG (reference sequence). Germline trimming cut 1 base from V and 4 bases from J; bases unmatched to any gene: 4. The CDR3 consists of 13 residues. The chain links TRBV30 to TRBJ2-7, with 7 bases identical to TRBD2. Sequencing was done on a sample of peripheral blood. This TCR came from a man in his forties or fifties who had recovered from COVID-19. The CDR3 loop reads CAWSEAGLYEQYF. In DNA form, the CDR3 reads TGTGCCTGGAGTGAAGCGGGACTATACGAGCAGTACTTC.